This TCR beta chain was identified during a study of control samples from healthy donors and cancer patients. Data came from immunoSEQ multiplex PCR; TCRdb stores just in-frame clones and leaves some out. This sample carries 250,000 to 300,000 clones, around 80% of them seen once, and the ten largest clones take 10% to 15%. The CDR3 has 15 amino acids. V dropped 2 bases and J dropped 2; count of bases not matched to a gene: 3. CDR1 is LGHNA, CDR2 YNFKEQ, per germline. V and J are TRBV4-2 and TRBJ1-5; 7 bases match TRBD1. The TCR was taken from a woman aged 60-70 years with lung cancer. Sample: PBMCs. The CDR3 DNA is TGTGCCAGCAGCCAAAATGACAGGGGCAATCAGCCCCAGCATTTT. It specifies CASSQNDRGNQPQHF.